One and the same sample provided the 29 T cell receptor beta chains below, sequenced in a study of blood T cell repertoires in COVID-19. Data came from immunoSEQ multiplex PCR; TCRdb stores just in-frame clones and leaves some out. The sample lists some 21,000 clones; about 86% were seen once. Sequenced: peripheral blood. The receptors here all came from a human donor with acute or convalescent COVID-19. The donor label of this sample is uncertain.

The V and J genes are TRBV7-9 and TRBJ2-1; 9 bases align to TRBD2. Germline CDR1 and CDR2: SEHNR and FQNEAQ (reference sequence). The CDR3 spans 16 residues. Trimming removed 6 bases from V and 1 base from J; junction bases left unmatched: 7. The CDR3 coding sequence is TGTGCCAGCAGTCCTAGACTAGCGGCATCCTACAATGAGCAGTTCTTC. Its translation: CASSPRLAASYNEQFF.

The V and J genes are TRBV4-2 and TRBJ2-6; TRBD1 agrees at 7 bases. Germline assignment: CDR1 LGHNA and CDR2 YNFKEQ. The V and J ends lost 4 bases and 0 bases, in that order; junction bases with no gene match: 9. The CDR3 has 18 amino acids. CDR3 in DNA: TGTGCCAGCAGCCTACGACAGGGCCTAAGCTCTGGGGCCAACGTCCTGACTTTC. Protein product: CASSLRQGLSSGANVLTF.

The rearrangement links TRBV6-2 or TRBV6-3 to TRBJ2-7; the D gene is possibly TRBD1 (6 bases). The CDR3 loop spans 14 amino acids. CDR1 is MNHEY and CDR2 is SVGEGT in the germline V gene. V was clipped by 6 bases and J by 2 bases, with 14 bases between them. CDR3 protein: CASSRAGDTYEQYF. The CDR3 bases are TGTGCCAGCAGCCGGGCAGGGGATACCTACGAGCAGTACTTC.

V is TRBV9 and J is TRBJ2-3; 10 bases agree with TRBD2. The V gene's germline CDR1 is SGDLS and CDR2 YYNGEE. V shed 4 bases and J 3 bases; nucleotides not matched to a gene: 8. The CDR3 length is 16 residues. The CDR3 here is CASSRASGGGTDTQYF. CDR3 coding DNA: TGTGCCAGCAGCCGGGCTAGCGGGGGAGGGACAGATACGCAGTATTTT.

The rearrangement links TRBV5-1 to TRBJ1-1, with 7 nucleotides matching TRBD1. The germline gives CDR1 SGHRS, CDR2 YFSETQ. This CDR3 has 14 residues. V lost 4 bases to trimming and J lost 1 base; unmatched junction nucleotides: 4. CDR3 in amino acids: CASSLGTANTEAFF. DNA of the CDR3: TGCGCCAGCAGCCTAGGGACAGCGAACACTGAAGCTTTCTTT.

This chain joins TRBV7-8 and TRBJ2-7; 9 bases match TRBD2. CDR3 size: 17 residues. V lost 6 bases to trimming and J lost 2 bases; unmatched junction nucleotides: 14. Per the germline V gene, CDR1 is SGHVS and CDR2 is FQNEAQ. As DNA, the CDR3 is TGTGCCAGCAGGGACTTAGTGGGAGCGGGAGGCCCCTACGAGCAGTACTTC. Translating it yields CASRDLVGAGGPYEQYF.

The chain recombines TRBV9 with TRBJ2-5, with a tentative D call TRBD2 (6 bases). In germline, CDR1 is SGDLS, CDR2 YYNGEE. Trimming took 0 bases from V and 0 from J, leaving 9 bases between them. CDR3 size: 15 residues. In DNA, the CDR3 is TGTGCCAGCAGCGTAGCTACGGGGGACCAAGAGACCCAGTACTTC. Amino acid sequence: CASSVATGDQETQYF.

CDR3 sequence: CASSLADRTSGNTIYF. The CDR3 nucleotides are TGTGCCAGCAGCTTAGCGGACAGGACCTCTGGAAACACCATATATTTT. The chain uses TRBV7-8 and TRBJ1-3, with 7 bases fitting TRBD1. CDR3 length equals 16 residues. Germline V gene sequence: CDR1 SGHVS, CDR2 FQNEAQ. The junction had 2 bases not matched to a gene; V was cut back by 0 bases and J by 0 bases. The full variable domain, in which reference TRBV7-8 and TRBJ1-3 provide the parts outside the CDR3, is GAGVSQSPRYKVAKRGQDVALRCDPISGHVSLFWYQQALGQGPEFLTYFQNEAQLDKSGLPSDRFFAERPEGSVSTLKIQRTQQEDSAVYLCASSLADRTSGNTIYFGEGSWLTVV.

This CDR3 is CASSFGGGPETQYF. The CDR3 DNA reads TGTGCCAGCAGTTTCGGGGGGGGCCCGGAGACCCAGTACTTC. V is TRBV6-2 or TRBV6-3 and J is TRBJ2-5, with 8 bases identical to TRBD2. Germline CDR1 reads MNHEY; CDR2 reads SVGEGT. The CDR3 is 14 residues long. Trimming cost V 4 bases and J 5 bases; bases outside gene matches: 6.

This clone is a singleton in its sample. CDR3 DNA: TGTGCCAGCAGCCCCGCGACTCAGGGGATAGGAAACACCATATATTTT. Translated, it gives CASSPATQGIGNTIYF. This chain uses TRBV5-4 with TRBJ1-3; maybe TRBD1 (6 bases). Trimming left V 4 bases short and J 4 bases short, with 18 bases between. The germline gives CDR1 SGHNT, CDR2 YYREEE (reference sequence). The CDR3 runs to 16 residues.

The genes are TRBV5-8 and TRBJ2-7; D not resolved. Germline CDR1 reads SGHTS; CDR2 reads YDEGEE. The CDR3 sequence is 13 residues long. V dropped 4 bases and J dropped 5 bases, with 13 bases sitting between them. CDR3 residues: CASSGQVGDEQYF. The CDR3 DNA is TGTGCCAGCAGCGGGCAGGTCGGCGACGAGCAGTACTTC.

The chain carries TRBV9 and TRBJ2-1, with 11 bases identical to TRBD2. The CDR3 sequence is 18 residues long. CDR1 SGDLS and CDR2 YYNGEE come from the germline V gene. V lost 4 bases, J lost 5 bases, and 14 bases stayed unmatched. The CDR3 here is CASSPRTLAGGPNNEQFF. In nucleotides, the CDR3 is TGTGCCAGCAGCCCCCGCACCTTAGCGGGAGGGCCTAACAATGAGCAGTTCTTC.

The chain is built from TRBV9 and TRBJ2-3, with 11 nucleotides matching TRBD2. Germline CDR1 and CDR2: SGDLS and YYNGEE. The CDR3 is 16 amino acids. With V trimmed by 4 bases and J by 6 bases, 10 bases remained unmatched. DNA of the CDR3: TGTGCCAGCAGCCCCGACCTAGCGGGAGGTATGGATACGCAGTATTTT. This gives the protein CASSPDLAGGMDTQYF.

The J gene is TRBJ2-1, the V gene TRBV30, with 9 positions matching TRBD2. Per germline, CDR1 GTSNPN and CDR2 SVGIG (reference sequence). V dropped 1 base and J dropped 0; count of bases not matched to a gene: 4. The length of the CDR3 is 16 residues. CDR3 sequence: CAWSGASGISYNEQFF. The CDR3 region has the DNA TGTGCCTGGAGTGGAGCTAGCGGGATCTCCTACAATGAGCAGTTCTTC.

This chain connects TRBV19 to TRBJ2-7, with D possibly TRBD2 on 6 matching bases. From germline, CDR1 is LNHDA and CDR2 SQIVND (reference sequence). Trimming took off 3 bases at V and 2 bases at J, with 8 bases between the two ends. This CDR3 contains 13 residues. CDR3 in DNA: TGTGCCAGTAGTATCGGAGGGGCCTACGAGCAGTACTTC. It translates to CASSIGGAYEQYF.

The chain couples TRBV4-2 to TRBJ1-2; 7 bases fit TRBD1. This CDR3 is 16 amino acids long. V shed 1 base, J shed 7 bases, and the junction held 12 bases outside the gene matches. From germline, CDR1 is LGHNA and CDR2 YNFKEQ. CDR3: CASSQGETGSHSGYTF. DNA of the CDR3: TGTGCCAGCAGCCAAGGGGAGACAGGGTCTCACTCTGGCTACACCTTC.

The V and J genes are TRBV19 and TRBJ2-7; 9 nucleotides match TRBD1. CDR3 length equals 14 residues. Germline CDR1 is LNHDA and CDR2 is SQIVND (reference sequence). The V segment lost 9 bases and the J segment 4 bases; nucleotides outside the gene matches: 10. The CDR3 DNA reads TGTGCCAGCAGTCCAAGGACAGGGGTTTACGAGCAGTACTTC. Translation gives CASSPRTGVYEQYF.

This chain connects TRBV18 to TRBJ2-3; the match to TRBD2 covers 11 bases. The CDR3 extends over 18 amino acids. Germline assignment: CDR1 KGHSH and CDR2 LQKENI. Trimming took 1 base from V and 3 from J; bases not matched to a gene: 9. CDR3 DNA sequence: TGTGCCAGCTCACCACGTCGGACTAGCGGGCTCCTGACAGATACGCAGTATTTT. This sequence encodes CASSPRRTSGLLTDTQYF. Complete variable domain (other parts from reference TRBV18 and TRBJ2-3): NAGVMQNPRHLVRRRGQEARLRCSPMKGHSHVYWYRQLPEEGLKFMVYLQKENIIDESGMPKERFSAEFPKEGPSILRIQQVVRGDSAAYFCASSPRRTSGLLTDTQYFGPGTRLTVL.

The CDR3 bases are TGTGCCAGCAGCCTCGGATCGGGAAAACTGTTTTTT. Translation: CASSLGSGKLFF. This chain links TRBV12-3 or TRBV12-4 with TRBJ1-4; D is unclear. V shed 6 bases and J shed 10 bases, with 12 bases lying between them. This CDR3 is built from 12 residues.

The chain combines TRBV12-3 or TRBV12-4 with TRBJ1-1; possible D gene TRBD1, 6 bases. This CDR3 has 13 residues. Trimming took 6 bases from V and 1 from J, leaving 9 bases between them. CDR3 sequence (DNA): TGTGCCAGCAGATCGGACAGGAACACTGAAGCTTTCTTT. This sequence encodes CASRSDRNTEAFF.

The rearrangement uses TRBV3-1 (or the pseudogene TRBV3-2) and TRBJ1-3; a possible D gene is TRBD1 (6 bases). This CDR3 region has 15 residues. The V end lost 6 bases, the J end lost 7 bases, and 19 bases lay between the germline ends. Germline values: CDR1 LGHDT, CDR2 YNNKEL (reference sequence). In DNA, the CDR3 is TGTGCCAGCAGGGGACACCGAGAGGCCTTGAACACCATATATTTT. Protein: CASRGHREALNTIYF.

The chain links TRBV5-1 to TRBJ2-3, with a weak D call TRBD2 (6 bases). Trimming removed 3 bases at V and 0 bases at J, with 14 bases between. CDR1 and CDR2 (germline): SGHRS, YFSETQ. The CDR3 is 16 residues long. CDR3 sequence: CASSSLADPSTDTQYF. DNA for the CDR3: TGCGCCAGCAGCTCGTTAGCGGACCCTAGCACAGATACGCAGTATTTT.

The CDR3 here is CASSPANTEAFF. As DNA, the CDR3 is TGTGCCAGCTCACCGGCCAATACTGAAGCTTTCTTT. The chain employs TRBV18 and TRBJ1-1; no clear D gene. Germline V gene data show CDR1 as KGHSH and CDR2 as LQKENI. The CDR3 is made up of 12 amino acids. V was shortened by 3 bases and J by 5 bases, with 7 bases between the two germline ends.

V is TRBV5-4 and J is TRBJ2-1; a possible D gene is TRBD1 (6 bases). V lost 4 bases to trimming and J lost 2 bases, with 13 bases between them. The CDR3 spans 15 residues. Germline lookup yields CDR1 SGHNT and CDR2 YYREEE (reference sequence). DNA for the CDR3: TGTGCCAGCAGCCCGGACAGTCGAACCTACAATGAGCAGTTCTTC. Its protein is CASSPDSRTYNEQFF. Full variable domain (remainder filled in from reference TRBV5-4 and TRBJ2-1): ETGVTQSPTHLIKTRGQQVTLRCSSQSGHNTVSWYQQALGQGPQFIFQYYREEENGRGNFPPRFSGLQFPNYSSELNVNALELDDSALYLCASSPDSRTYNEQFFGPGTRLTVL.

The CDR3, as DNA: TGTGCCAGCAGTTATACAGGGGATACTGAAGCTTTCTTT. Translation: CASSYTGDTEAFF. The V call is TRBV7-9, the J call TRBJ1-1, with TRBD1 identical over 7 bases. The ends lost 6 bases at V and 5 bases at J; junction bases unmatched: 6. CDR3 length: 13 residues. Germline V CDR1 and CDR2: SEHNR, FQNEAQ (reference sequence).

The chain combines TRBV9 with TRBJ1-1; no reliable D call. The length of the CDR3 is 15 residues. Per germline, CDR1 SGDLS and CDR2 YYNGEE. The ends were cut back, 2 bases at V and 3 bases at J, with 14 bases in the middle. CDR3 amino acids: CASSVQPDLDTEAFF. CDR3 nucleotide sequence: TGTGCCAGCAGCGTCCAGCCGGACTTGGACACTGAAGCTTTCTTT. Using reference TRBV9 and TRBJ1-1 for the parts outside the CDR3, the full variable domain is DSGVTQTPKHLITATGQRVTLRCSPRSGDLSVYWYQQSLDQGLQFLIQYYNGEERAKGNILERFSAQQFPDLHSELNLSSLELGDSALYFCASSVQPDLDTEAFFGQGTRLTVV.

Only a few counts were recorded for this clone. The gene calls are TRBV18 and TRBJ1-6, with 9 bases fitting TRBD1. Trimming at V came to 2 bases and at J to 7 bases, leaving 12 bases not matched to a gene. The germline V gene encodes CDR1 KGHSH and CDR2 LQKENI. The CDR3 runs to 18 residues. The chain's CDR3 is CASSPLATRTGGNSPLHF. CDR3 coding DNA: TGTGCCAGCTCACCATTAGCGACGCGAACAGGGGGCAATTCACCCCTCCACTTT. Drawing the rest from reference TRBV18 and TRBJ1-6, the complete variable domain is NAGVMQNPRHLVRRRGQEARLRCSPMKGHSHVYWYRQLPEEGLKFMVYLQKENIIDESGMPKERFSAEFPKEGPSILRIQQVVRGDSAAYFCASSPLATRTGGNSPLHFGNGTRLTVT.

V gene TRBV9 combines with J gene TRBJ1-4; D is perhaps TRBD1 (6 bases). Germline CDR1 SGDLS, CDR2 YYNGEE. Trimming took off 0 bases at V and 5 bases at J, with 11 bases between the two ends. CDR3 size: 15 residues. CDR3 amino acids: CASSVGGRRNEKLFF. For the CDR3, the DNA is TGTGCCAGCAGCGTAGGGGGGCGGAGAAATGAAAAACTGTTTTTT. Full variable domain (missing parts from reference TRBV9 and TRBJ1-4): DSGVTQTPKHLITATGQRVTLRCSPRSGDLSVYWYQQSLDQGLQFLIQYYNGEERAKGNILERFSAQQFPDLHSELNLSSLELGDSALYFCASSVGGRRNEKLFFGSGTQLSVL.

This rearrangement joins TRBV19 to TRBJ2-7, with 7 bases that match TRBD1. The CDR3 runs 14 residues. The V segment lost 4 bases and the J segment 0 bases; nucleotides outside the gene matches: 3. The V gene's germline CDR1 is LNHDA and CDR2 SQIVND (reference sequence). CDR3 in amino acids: CASSKGQFSYEQYF. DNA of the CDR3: TGTGCCAGTAGTAAGGGACAGTTCTCCTACGAGCAGTACTTC.